The sequence of this TCR beta chain was determined in a study of T-cell memory formation after mild COVID-19. Points from the study as a whole: There was a balanced CD4/CD8 profile in clones contracting day 15 to 85, and later expanders leaned CD4+.

Germline CDR1 and CDR2: SGHRS and YFSETQ. Trimming removed 4 bases from V and 1 base from J, with 12 bases in between. The length of the CDR3 is 15 residues. This clonotype was picked up a small number of times. Antigen: not known. Constant-segment primers served in 5'RACE that generated TCR alpha and TCR beta cDNA libraries bearing sample barcodes and UMIs. A single record per CDR3 protein comes from TCRdb applying MiXCR to the 5' RACE reads. This sample has some 320,000 distinct CDR3 sequences, with 15% to 20% found just once. The specimen sequenced was PBMCs or a T cell subset sorted from them (not recorded which). The V and J genes are TRBV5-1 and TRBJ1-3; a possible D gene is TRBD1 (6 bases). The clonotype comes from a man aged 18 to 35 who had mild COVID-19 (a few samples of this study predate the infection). Cell type and time point are not known. The CDR3 sequence is CASSLSRGSGNTIYF. In nucleotides, the CDR3 is TGCGCCAGCAGCCTCTCCAGGGGATCTGGAAACACCATATATTTT.